The rows below give T cell receptor beta chains drawn from one sample of a study of blood T cell repertoires in COVID-19. Data came from immunoSEQ multiplex PCR; TCRdb stores just in-frame clones and leaves some out. The sample has roughly 220,000 clones, around 87% seen once. The specimen was peripheral blood. These receptor sequences come from a man aged 60-69 years with acute or convalescent COVID-19. The CDR3 runs from the conserved cysteine through the conserved F or W. The D gene is left open where the match is weak. A row's size may be missing; if present it is once, few, many or a size class.

TRBV27	once	TRBJ2-7	-	TGTGCCAGCAGTTTATCTCTCCGGGGAACCTACGAGCAGTACTTC	CASSLSLRGTYEQYF
TRBV19	-	TRBJ2-1	-	TGTGCCAGTAGTATCGGCAGGGCCAATGAGCAGTTCTTC	CASSIGRANEQFF
TRBV11-1	-	TRBJ2-5	-	TGTGCCAGCAGCTTACAGGGTGGGCGGGAGACCCAGTACTTC	CASSLQGGRETQYF
TRBV2	-	TRBJ2-7	TRBD1	TGTGCCAGCAGTGGGGACAGACCTCTCTCCTACGAGCAGTACTTC	CASSGDRPLSYEQYF
TRBV27	-	TRBJ2-7	TRBD1	TGTGCCAGCAGCCACTATCCCGGGACAGGGTACTACGAGCAGTACTTC	CASSHYPGTGYYEQYF
TRBV19	-	TRBJ2-3	-	TGTGCCAGTAGTATTGCCCCCCTCCAGGATACGCAGTATTTT	CASSIAPLQDTQYF
TRBV27	-	TRBJ1-2	-	TGTGCCAGCAGTTTATCAGGTGGGGGCCGGCCTTCTAACTATGGCTACACCTTC	CASSLSGGGRPSNYGYTF
TRBV7-9	-	TRBJ2-7	-	TGTGCCAGCAGCCCCCCGGGTCCACTGGCGCTATACGAGCAGTACTTC	CASSPPGPLALYEQYF
TRBV27	-	TRBJ2-2	TRBD2	TGTGCCAGCAGTACACTAGCGGGGGGAAACACCGGGGAGCTGTTTTTT	CASSTLAGGNTGELFF
TRBV6-5	-	TRBJ2-7	-	TGTGCCAGCAGTACGGGGGGACAAAGGTACTTC	CASSTGGQRYF
TRBV7-6	once	TRBJ2-3	TRBD2	TGTGCCAGCAGCTTAGGAACTAGCGGCACAGATACGCAGTATTTT	CASSLGTSGTDTQYF
TRBV5-6	-	TRBJ1-1	TRBD1	TGTGCCAGCAGCTTGGCCCCCGGGACAGGTCGAGCTTTCTTT	CASSLAPGTGRAFF
TRBV23-1	-	TRBJ2-1	TRBD2	TGCGCCAGCAGTCCCCTCCGGGCGGGGGTGTACAATGAGCAGTTCTTC	CASSPLRAGVYNEQFF
TRBV5-5	-	TRBJ2-5	TRBD1	TGTGCCAGCAGCTTCCGGGGACAGCTACAAGAGACCCAGTACTTC	CASSFRGQLQETQYF
TRBV18	-	TRBJ1-1	-	TGTGCCAGCTCACCCCCCTCTCCCCGCACTGAAGCTTTCTTT	CASSPPSPRTEAFF
TRBV12-3/TRBV12-4	-	TRBJ1-2	-	TGTGCCAGCAGGGCTCGGGAGACCCGCGGCTACACCTTC	CASRARETRGYTF
TRBV5-1	-	TRBJ1-1	TRBD1	TGCGCCAGCAGCTTGGGGACAGGAAAGAACACTGAAGCTTTCTTT	CASSLGTGKNTEAFF
TRBV5-1	-	TRBJ2-3	-	TGCGCCAGCAGCTTGCCCTTGACTAGTTCAGATACGCAGTATTTT	CASSLPLTSSDTQYF
TRBV30	-	TRBJ2-1	TRBD1	TGTGCCTGGAGGGACAGGCTACCTCTCAATGAGTACAATGAGCAGTTCTTC	CAWRDRLPLNEYNEQFF
TRBV6-4	few	TRBJ2-3	TRBD2	TGTGCCAGCAGTGACTCCCGGGGGGGCACAGATACGCAGTATTTT	CASSDSRGGTDTQYF
TRBV28	-	TRBJ1-2	TRBD1	TGTGCCAGCACCTTCGGGGGGACGACAGGGGGTACCAGGGGCTACACCTTC	CASTFGGTTGGTRGYTF
TRBV5-4	-	TRBJ2-3	TRBD1	TGTGCCAGCAGTGGGTACGGGACAGGGTCAGATACGCAGTATTTT	CASSGYGTGSDTQYF
TRBV7-2	medium-sized	TRBJ1-1	-	TGTGCCAGTACACTACAGGGTGGAAACACTGAAGCTTTCTTT	CASTLQGGNTEAFF
TRBV6-1	once	TRBJ1-2	TRBD1	TGTGCCAGCAGTGGGGGGACAGGGGACGTTGGCTATGGCTACACCTTC	CASSGGTGDVGYGYTF
TRBV6-5	-	TRBJ2-3	TRBD2	TGTGCCAGCAGAAAAACTAGCGGGGTCGGGGATACGCAGTATTTT	CASRKTSGVGDTQYF
TRBV3-1/TRBV3-2	-	TRBJ1-1	-	TGTGCCAGCAGCCTAGGGGGAAACACTGAAGCTTTCTTT	CASSLGGNTEAFF
TRBV2	-	TRBJ2-2	TRBD2	TGTGCCAGCAGTGCGCTAGCGGGGGGCCACTACGCGAACACCGGGGAGCTGTTTTTT	CASSALAGGHYANTGELFF
TRBV28	-	TRBJ2-5	TRBD1	TGTGCCAGCAGTTTATATAGTGTGGGGACAGGGACCCAAGAGACCCAGTACTTC	CASSLYSVGTGTQETQYF
TRBV9	-	TRBJ2-1	-	TGTGCCAGCAGCGGAGCCTACAATGAGCAGTTCTTC	CASSGAYNEQFF
TRBV5-1	once	TRBJ1-4	-	TGCGCCAGCAGTGGGACAACAACTAATGAAAAACTGTTTTTT	CASSGTTTNEKLFF
TRBV7-3	-	TRBJ2-7	TRBD1	TGTGCCAGCAGCCCTAGACAGGGACCGGTCTCCTACGAGCAGTACTTC	CASSPRQGPVSYEQYF
TRBV30	-	TRBJ1-4	-	TGTGCCTGGAACCCCGGGACTATAGAGGAAAAACTGTTTTTT	CAWNPGTIEEKLFF
TRBV7-8	-	TRBJ1-2	-	TGTGCCAGCAGCGTCTCCTTGGGCGCGGGGGGCGGCTACACCTTC	CASSVSLGAGGGYTF
TRBV14	-	TRBJ2-7	TRBD1	TGTGCCAGCAGCCAAAGGACGTACAGGGGTTTAGGGGAGCAGTACTTC	CASSQRTYRGLGEQYF
TRBV6-5	-	TRBJ1-1	TRBD1	TGTGCCAGCAGTATCCACAGGGGGATGAACACTGAAGCTTTCTTT	CASSIHRGMNTEAFF
TRBV19	-	TRBJ1-1	-	TGTGCCAGTAGTCCGCACGGACAGAAGAACACTGAAGCTTTCTTT	CASSPHGQKNTEAFF
TRBV4-2	-	TRBJ2-1	TRBD2	TGTGCCAGCAGCCCAGTAGCGGGGGGGCCGCATGAGCAGTTCTTC	CASSPVAGGPHEQFF
TRBV30	once	TRBJ2-2	TRBD2	TGTGCCTGGAGTGTACTAGCGGGGGGCGGGACCGGGGAGCTGTTTTTT	CAWSVLAGGGTGELFF
TRBV7-8	-	TRBJ1-2	TRBD1	TGTGCCAGCAGCTACAGGGGGCCCTCTTGGGGCTACACCTTC	CASSYRGPSWGYTF
TRBV2	-	TRBJ2-6	-	TGTGCCAGCAGGCTCCAGAGGGCTGGGGCCAACGTCCTGACTTTC	CASRLQRAGANVLTF
TRBV29-1	-	TRBJ1-2	-	TGCAGCGTTGAGGCCGGGGGGGCGGGCTATGGCTACACCTTC	CSVEAGGAGYGYTF
TRBV9	-	TRBJ1-4	TRBD1	TGTGCCAGCAGCGTAGGGGACAGTGCAACTAATGAAAAACTGTTTTTT	CASSVGDSATNEKLFF
TRBV7-2	-	TRBJ1-2	TRBD1	TGTGCCAGCAGCCGGGACAGGGGGAACTATGGCTACACCTTC	CASSRDRGNYGYTF
TRBV10-3	-	TRBJ2-1	-	TGTGCCATCAGCTCTAGCGGCCCCAGGGGTGAGCAGTTCTTC	CAISSSGPRGEQFF
TRBV7-2	-	TRBJ1-5	-	TGTGCCAGCAGCTTAGAGGGGATTAGCAATCAGCCCCAGCATTTT	CASSLEGISNQPQHF
TRBV11-3	-	TRBJ2-2	-	TGTGCCAGCAGCCTGGGGCCCACCGGGGAGCTGTTTTTT	CASSLGPTGELFF
TRBV9	-	TRBJ1-5	TRBD1	TGTGCCAGCAGCGCTCCCGGGGAGTCGGGGCAGGGGGCGCGGAGCAATCAGCCCCAGCATTTT	CASSAPGESGQGARSNQPQHF
TRBV2	-	TRBJ2-6	-	TGTGCCAGTCTTACCCCAGGGGCTGGGGCCAACGTCCTGACTTTC	CASLTPGAGANVLTF
TRBV2	-	TRBJ2-2	TRBD1	TGTGCCAGCAGTGGACAGGGGGCGGCCGGGGAGCTGTTTTTT	CASSGQGAAGELFF
TRBV11-2	-	TRBJ2-2	TRBD2	TGTGCCAGCAGCTTAGATGGGCTAGCGGCGAACACCGGGGAGCTGTTTTTT	CASSLDGLAANTGELFF
TRBV7-3	-	TRBJ2-2	-	TGTGCCAGCAGCTTAACCGCGGGCGCGAACACCGGGGAGCTGTTTTTT	CASSLTAGANTGELFF